The 19 T cell receptor beta chains below come from one sample, sequenced in a study of blood T cell repertoires in COVID-19. Using immunoSEQ multiplex PCR, the repertoire was profiled, and TCRdb retains in-frame clones only, with some absent. The repertoire has some 150,000 clones, more than 75% of them found once; the top ten carry roughly 3.3%. Material: peripheral blood. These receptors were obtained from a man aged 18 to 29 with active or convalescent COVID-19.

The gene calls are TRBV6-5 and TRBJ1-2; TRBD1 is a possible D gene (6 bases). This CDR3 is 15 amino acids long. V lost 6 bases to trimming and J lost 3 bases, with 17 bases between them. Germline CDR1 reads MNHEY; CDR2 reads SVGAGI. The CDR3 sequence is CASSSPWGGDYGYTF. CDR3 nucleotides: TGTGCCAGCAGCTCCCCCTGGGGGGGCGACTATGGCTACACCTTC.

The V call is TRBV4-1, the J call TRBJ1-1, with a weak D call TRBD1 (5 bases). Germline CDR1 and CDR2: MGHRA and YSYEKL. The CDR3 length is 13 residues. Trimming shortened V by 2 bases and J by 5 bases, and 9 bases separated the two germline ends. CDR3 nucleotide sequence: TGCGCCAGCAGCCAACAGCCAGGGACTGAAGCTTTCTTT. The encoded protein is CASSQQPGTEAFF.

The genes are TRBV5-1 and TRBJ1-5; TRBD1 matches 8 bases. Unmatched junction bases numbered 4, after V lost 2 bases and J lost 3 bases. The CDR3 contains 15 residues. Germline assignment: CDR1 SGHRS and CDR2 YFSETQ. The CDR3 here is CASSFAGQDNQPQHF. The CDR3 nucleotides are TGCGCCAGCAGCTTCGCGGGACAGGACAATCAGCCCCAGCATTTT.

The chain combines TRBV23-1 with TRBJ2-4; a possible D gene is TRBD2 (5 bases). TRBV23-1 is flagged as an ORF with uncertain function. The CDR3 is 14 amino acids. V shed 4 bases and J shed 4 bases, with 11 bases lying between them. CDR3 bases: TGCGCCAGCAGTCCTGGGGAGAGGAAAAACATTCAGTACTTC. Encoded protein: CASSPGERKNIQYF.

The V call is TRBV9, the J call TRBJ2-5, with 7 bases identical to TRBD2. J lost 3 bases, V lost 4 bases, and 3 bases had no gene match. This CDR3 contains 13 residues. The germline CDR1 and CDR2 sequences are SGDLS and YYNGEE. The CDR3 region is CASSRGTKETQYF. The DNA of the CDR3 is TGTGCCAGCAGCCGTGGGACTAAAGAGACCCAGTACTTC. Full variable domain (outside the CDR3, taken from reference TRBV9 and TRBJ2-5): DSGVTQTPKHLITATGQRVTLRCSPRSGDLSVYWYQQSLDQGLQFLIQYYNGEERAKGNILERFSAQQFPDLHSELNLSSLELGDSALYFCASSRGTKETQYFGPGTRLLVL.

This sequence joins TRBV6-8 and TRBJ1-3, with D possibly matching TRBD1 (6 bases). V was clipped by 2 bases and J by 3 bases, with 14 bases between them. Germline V gives CDR1 MNHGY, CDR2 SAAAGT. There are 16 residues in the CDR3. CDR3: CASSYPTGFDGNTIYF. The DNA for the CDR3 is TGTGCCAGCAGTTACCCCACAGGGTTTGATGGAAACACCATATATTTT.

This clone was detected only once. The rearrangement joins TRBV14 to TRBJ1-1, with TRBD1 as a possible D gene (5 bases). The CDR3 totals 14 residues. The germline V gene has CDR1 SGHDN and CDR2 FVKESK. Trimming left V 6 bases short and J 7 bases short, with 18 bases between. The CDR3 sequence: CASSRQVGGGEAFF. The CDR3 DNA reads TGTGCCAGCAGTCGTCAGGTCGGGGGGGGTGAAGCTTTCTTT. The full variable domain, in which reference TRBV14 and TRBJ1-1 provide the parts outside the CDR3, is EAGVTQFPSHSVIEKGQTVTLRCDPISGHDNLYWYRRVMGKEIKFLLHFVKESKQDESGMPNNRFLAERTGGTYSTLKVQPAELEDSGVYFCASSRQVGGGEAFFGQGTRLTVV.

The chain couples TRBV29-1 to TRBJ1-1; D might be TRBD1 (5 bases). Trimming took 1 base from V and 1 from J, leaving 13 bases between them. CDR3 size: 15 residues. Per the germline V gene, CDR1 is SQVTM and CDR2 is ANQGSEA. Here the CDR3 DNA reads TGCAGCGTTGAAGTTTCAACAGGCGCGAACACTGAAGCTTTCTTT. Translating gives CSVEVSTGANTEAFF.

The chain employs TRBV5-5 and TRBJ1-5; 8 bases map to TRBD1. This CDR3 spans 15 amino acids. V lost 4 bases and J lost 2; bases outside the gene matches: 5. Germline CDR1 reads SGHKS; CDR2 reads YYEKEE (reference sequence). The CDR3 spells CASSPWGQGNQPQHF. As DNA, the CDR3 is TGTGCCAGCAGCCCCTGGGGACAGGGCAATCAGCCCCAGCATTTT.

The rearrangement joins TRBV3-1 (or the pseudogene TRBV3-2) to TRBJ1-1; D gene unclear. This CDR3 contains 14 residues. Germline CDR1 is LGHDT and CDR2 is YNNKEL (reference sequence). The V end was cut by 4 bases, the J end by 1 base, with 10 bases between. The CDR3 DNA is TGTGCCAGCAGCCCCTTCCGAGAGAACACTGAAGCTTTCTTT. Its protein is CASSPFRENTEAFF.

The chain links TRBV5-8 to TRBJ2-5, with 10 bases matching TRBD2. The CDR3 is made up of 16 amino acids. The germline gives CDR1 SGHTS, CDR2 YDEGEE. The junction had 7 bases not matched to a gene; V was cut back by 3 bases and J by 2 bases. The CDR3 sequence is CASSYLTSGVQETQYF. The CDR3 DNA is TGTGCCAGCAGCTACCTAACTAGCGGGGTTCAAGAGACCCAGTACTTC. Full variable domain (missing parts from reference TRBV5-8 and TRBJ2-5): EAGVTQSPTHLIKTRGQQATLRCSPISGHTSVYWYQQALGLGLQFLLWYDEGEERNRGNFPPRFSGRQFPNYSSELNVNALELEDSALYLCASSYLTSGVQETQYFGPGTRLLVL.

The chain couples TRBV21-1 to TRBJ2-7; no check of the table's D call, TRBD2, against the DNA was made. TRBV21-1 is marked as a pseudogene. The CDR3 runs to 14 residues. In DNA, the CDR3 is TGTGCCAGCCGGGCGGGCGGGAGTGGGGCCGAGCAGTACTTC. Encoded protein: CASRAGGSGAEQYF.

The rearrangement uses TRBV9 and TRBJ1-1; no definite D call. The CDR3 is 13 residues long. V dropped 0 bases and J dropped 8 bases, with 11 bases sitting between them. Germline V lookup: CDR1 SGDLS, CDR2 YYNGEE. CDR3 nucleotides: TGTGCCAGCAGCGTAGGGCCCATGCTGGAAGCTTTCTTT. Its translation is CASSVGPMLEAFF.

A single count supports this clone. The chain recombines TRBV12-3 or TRBV12-4 with TRBJ1-5; 7 bases match TRBD1. The CDR3 length is 12 residues. Unmatched junction bases numbered 5, after V lost 8 bases and J lost 7 bases. CDR3: CASVGQVQPQHF. The DNA of the CDR3 is TGTGCCAGCGTTGGACAGGTGCAGCCCCAGCATTTT.

The V gene is TRBV29-1, the J gene TRBJ2-3; D unclear. The CDR3 runs 13 residues. CDR1 is SQVTM and CDR2 is ANQGSEA in the germline V gene. The V and J ends lost 4 bases and 2 bases respectively, with 10 bases between them. CDR3 in DNA: TGCAGCGTTGCTAGTACAATCACAGATACGCAGTATTTT. Protein product: CSVASTITDTQYF.

The rearrangement links TRBV2 to TRBJ1-2; a possible D gene is TRBD1 (5 bases). With 4 bases removed from V and 2 bases from J, the gap between germline ends came to 11 bases. From germline, CDR1 is SNHLY and CDR2 FYNNEI. This CDR3 comprises 14 residues. The CDR3 DNA follows: TGTGCCAGCAGTGGCCAGACAGCAAACTATGGCTACACCTTC. It is translated as CASSGQTANYGYTF.

This rearrangement joins TRBV10-3 to TRBJ1-2, with D possibly TRBD1 on 5 matching bases. This CDR3 contains 14 residues. Germline lookup yields CDR1 ENHRY and CDR2 SYGVKD. Trimming left V 6 bases short and J 8 bases short, with 19 bases between. Here the CDR3 DNA reads TGTGCCATCAGGGAAACGGACAAATCGGGCGGCTACACCTTC. Its translation is CAIRETDKSGGYTF.

The chain links TRBV4-3 to TRBJ2-7; 10 positions agree with TRBD1. The CDR3 extends over 15 amino acids. The ends lost 5 bases at V and 3 bases at J; junction bases unmatched: 7. In germline, CDR1 is LGHNA, CDR2 YSLEER. CDR3 DNA: TGCGCCAGCAGCTACACGGGACAGGGGTTCTACGAGCAGTACTTC. Translated: CASSYTGQGFYEQYF.

This chain links TRBV18 with TRBJ2-7; TRBD2 aligns across 7 bases. Trimming took 2 bases from V and 11 from J; bases not matched to a gene: 12. This CDR3 has 14 amino acids. Per germline, CDR1 KGHSH and CDR2 LQKENI. In nucleotides, the CDR3 is TGTGCCAGCTCACCAGAAATTACTAGCGCGATCAAGTACTTC. Translating it yields CASSPEITSAIKYF. Complete variable domain (other parts from reference TRBV18 and TRBJ2-7): NAGVMQNPRHLVRRRGQEARLRCSPMKGHSHVYWYRQLPEEGLKFMVYLQKENIIDESGMPKERFSAEFPKEGPSILRIQQVVRGDSAAYFCASSPEITSAIKYFGPGTRLTVT.